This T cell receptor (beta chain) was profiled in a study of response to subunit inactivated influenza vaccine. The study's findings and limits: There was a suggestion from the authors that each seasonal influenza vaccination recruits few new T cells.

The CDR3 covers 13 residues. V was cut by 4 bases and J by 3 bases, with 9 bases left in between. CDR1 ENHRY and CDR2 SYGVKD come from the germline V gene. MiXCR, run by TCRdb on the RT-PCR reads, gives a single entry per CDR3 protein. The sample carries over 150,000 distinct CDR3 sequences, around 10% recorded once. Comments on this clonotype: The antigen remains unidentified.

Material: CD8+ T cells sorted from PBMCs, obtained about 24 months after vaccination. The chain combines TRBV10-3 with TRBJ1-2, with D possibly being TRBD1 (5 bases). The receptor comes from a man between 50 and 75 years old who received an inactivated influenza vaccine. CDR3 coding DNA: TGTGCCATCAGTGCCGGGGACTACTATGGCTACACCTTC. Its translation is CAISAGDYYGYTF.